These 28 T cell receptor beta chains were sequenced from one sample in a study of blood T cell repertoires in COVID-19. Data came from immunoSEQ multiplex PCR; TCRdb stores just in-frame clones and leaves some out. The sample lists 140,000 to 150,000 clones, approximately 84% occurring once. The sample comprised peripheral blood. The source is a human donor in a cohort sampled during active COVID-19.

This chain links TRBV3-1 (or the pseudogene TRBV3-2) with TRBJ2-1, with a weak D call TRBD2 (6 bases). Germline V lookup: CDR1 LGHDT, CDR2 YNNKEL (reference sequence). CDR3 length: 15 amino acids. The V end was cut by 9 bases, the J end by 4 bases, with 19 bases between. CDR3 sequence: CASSPQRAIYNEQFF. DNA of the CDR3: TGTGCCAGTTCCCCCCAGCGGGCAATTTACAATGAGCAGTTCTTC.

This chain connects TRBV3-1 (or the pseudogene TRBV3-2) to TRBJ1-1; 7 nucleotides match TRBD1. Per the germline V gene, CDR1 is LGHDT and CDR2 is YNNKEL (reference sequence). This CDR3 is 18 amino acids long. V gave up 4 bases and J gave up 0 bases; unmatched junction bases: 14. CDR3 protein: CASSLKTGTASMNTEAFF. CDR3 sequence (DNA): TGTGCCAGCAGCCTCAAAACCGGGACAGCAAGCATGAACACTGAAGCTTTCTTT.

The chain has TRBV28 and TRBJ1-2; 8 nucleotides agree with TRBD1. There are 14 residues in the CDR3. Per germline, CDR1 MDHEN and CDR2 SYDVKM. Trimming cost V 5 bases and J 6 bases; bases outside gene matches: 8. For the CDR3, the DNA is TGTGCCAGCAGTCTCGGACAGGGTGGAAATGGCTACACCTTC. Translated: CASSLGQGGNGYTF.

This clone showed up just once. V gene TRBV29-1 combines with J gene TRBJ1-5, with no clear D. The CDR3 length is 13 residues. CDR1 SQVTM and CDR2 ANQGSEA come from the germline V gene. V lost 5 bases and J 0 bases, leaving 8 bases between the germline ends. Here the CDR3 reads CSVLADSNQPQHF. Here the CDR3 DNA reads TGCAGCGTTCTGGCCGATAGCAATCAGCCCCAGCATTTT.

A remark on this clone: Other DNA sequences in this sample translate to the same CDR3. This chain uses TRBV5-1 with TRBJ1-4; a possible D gene is TRBD1 (6 bases). V was trimmed by 0 bases and J by 5 bases, leaving 8 bases between them. This CDR3 spans 14 amino acids. Germline assignment: CDR1 SGHRS and CDR2 YFSETQ. In DNA form, the CDR3 reads TGCGCCAGCAGCTTGGGGACAGTCAATGAAAAACTGTTTTTT. Translated: CASSLGTVNEKLFF.

This chain connects TRBV24-1 to TRBJ2-3; 13 bases are a match to TRBD2. The CDR3 length is 14 residues. Germline V gives CDR1 KGHDR, CDR2 SFDVKD. Trimming at V came to 7 bases and at J to 4 bases, leaving 1 base not matched to a gene. CDR3 coding DNA: TGTGCCACCAGGGGGACTAGCGGGGCAGATACGCAGTATTTT. It encodes CATRGTSGADTQYF.

This clone was observed at least ten times. The chain recombines TRBV9 with TRBJ2-7; 11 bases match TRBD1. The CDR3 length is 15 residues. V trimming: 3 bases; J trimming: 4 bases; junction bases outside the gene matches: 6. Looked up from germline, CDR1 is SGDLS and CDR2 is YYNGEE. The CDR3 DNA reads TGTGCCAGCAGCGAAGCCGGGACAGGGGGTTACGAGCAGTACTTC. This sequence encodes CASSEAGTGGYEQYF.

As DNA, the CDR3 is TGTGCCAGCAGCAAAGATCAAGGAGGCCGGGCACAAGAGACCCAGTACTTC. Protein: CASSKDQGGRAQETQYF. V gene TRBV21-1 combines with J gene TRBJ2-5; TRBD2 was called by the table and not checked on the DNA. TRBV21-1 is a pseudogene locus. The CDR3 sequence is 17 residues long.

This clone appeared a single time. The chain has TRBV3-1 (or the pseudogene TRBV3-2) and TRBJ2-3, with 7 bases identical to TRBD2. The trim removed 0 bases at V and 5 bases at J, leaving 5 bases unmatched. The CDR3 is made up of 15 amino acids. Germline-derived CDR1 and CDR2 are LGHDT and YNNKEL (reference sequence). As DNA, the CDR3 is TGTGCCAGCAGCCAAGAGGGGCGGGAGATAGATACGCAGTATTTT. Protein product: CASSQEGREIDTQYF.

The V and J genes are TRBV29-1 and TRBJ1-2, with 7 nucleotides matching TRBD1. The length of the CDR3 is 9 residues. The germline V gene has CDR1 SQVTM and CDR2 ANQGSEA. V was clipped by 8 bases and J by 13 bases; unmatched bases: 7. The CDR3 sequence: CSLGQSGTF. The CDR3 bases are TGCAGCTTGGGACAGTCCGGCACCTTC.

V gene TRBV2 combines with J gene TRBJ2-2; TRBD2 aligns across 11 bases. The V gene's germline CDR1 is SNHLY and CDR2 FYNNEI. Germline trimming cut 6 bases from V and 5 bases from J; bases unmatched to any gene: 5. CDR3 length: 15 residues. CDR3 in DNA: TGTGCCAGCAGGGGTCTAGCGGGAGGAACCGGGGAGCTGTTTTTT. It specifies CASRGLAGGTGELFF.

V and J are TRBV7-2 and TRBJ1-2; 10 bases match TRBD1. Trimming cost V 5 bases and J 6 bases; bases outside gene matches: 15. The CDR3 runs to 17 residues. The germline V gene has CDR1 SGHTA and CDR2 FQGNSA. In DNA, the CDR3 is TGTGCCAGCAGCCCTGCCGGGACAGGGGTGTATAAGGATGGCTACACCTTC. Its protein is CASSPAGTGVYKDGYTF.

The rearrangement uses TRBV5-1 and TRBJ2-2; D possibly corresponds to TRBD2 (5 bases). V was trimmed by 7 bases and J by 4 bases, leaving 8 bases between them. The CDR3 runs to 12 residues. CDR1 is SGHRS, CDR2 YFSETQ, per germline. Written as DNA, the CDR3 is TGCGCCAGCCGGGAACCCACCGGGGAGCTGTTTTTT. As protein: CASREPTGELFF.

J is TRBJ2-7 and V is TRBV18, with TRBD1 matching over 7 bases. Germline V gives CDR1 KGHSH, CDR2 LQKENI. The CDR3 has 13 residues. V gave up 3 bases and J gave up 3 bases; unmatched junction bases: 2. The CDR3 DNA is TGTGCCAGCTCACCGGGACAGAACTACGAGCAGTACTTC. The encoded protein is CASSPGQNYEQYF.

The chain couples TRBV19 to TRBJ2-5; a possible D gene is TRBD1 (6 bases). Germline assignment: CDR1 LNHDA and CDR2 SQIVND (reference sequence). The CDR3 length is 13 residues. Trimming took 6 bases from V and 5 from J, leaving 13 bases between them. CDR3: CASRTTGLETQYF. The DNA for the CDR3 is TGTGCCAGTAGGACGACAGGCCTCGAGACCCAGTACTTC.

This clone was observed once. This chain uses TRBV29-1 with TRBJ1-2; 11 nucleotides align to TRBD1. V trimming: 1 base; J trimming: 8 bases; junction bases outside the gene matches: 3. The CDR3 is 13 amino acids. The germline V gene has CDR1 SQVTM and CDR2 ANQGSEA. The CDR3 DNA sequence: TGCAGCGTTGAAGGGACAGGGGGCTTGGGCTACACCTTC. Translating gives CSVEGTGGLGYTF.

This chain links TRBV7-2 with TRBJ1-1, with 7 nucleotides matching TRBD1. Per the germline V gene, CDR1 is SGHTA and CDR2 is FQGNSA. Trimming cost V 4 bases and J 10 bases; bases outside gene matches: 15. The CDR3 consists of 15 residues. For the CDR3, the DNA is TGTGCCAGCAGCTCCCTAGGTGGACAGGCTGAGGGAGCTTTCTTT. Its protein product is CASSSLGGQAEGAFF.

This clone was counted a few times. The V gene is TRBV5-4, the J gene TRBJ1-5, with a weak D call TRBD1 (6 bases). V lost 2 bases and J lost 6, with 9 bases in between. The V gene's germline CDR1 is SGHNT and CDR2 YYREEE (reference sequence). This CDR3 comprises 13 residues. The CDR3, as DNA: TGTGCCAGCAGCTTACAGGGCAGTCAGCCCCAGCATTTT. Encoded protein: CASSLQGSQPQHF.

This clone occurred once. This sequence joins TRBV6-6 and TRBJ2-1; D may be TRBD2 (6 bases). The V end lost 7 bases, the J end lost 8 bases, and 15 bases lay between the germline ends. Germline lookup yields CDR1 MNHNY and CDR2 SVGAGI (reference sequence). The CDR3 spans 13 residues. The CDR3 nucleotides read TGTGCCAGCACCCATACGGAGGGGTATGAGCAGTTCTTC. Translated, it gives CASTHTEGYEQFF.

The V and J genes are TRBV5-4 and TRBJ1-2, with D perhaps matching TRBD1 (6 bases). Germline V lookup: CDR1 SGHNT, CDR2 YYREEE (reference sequence). The CDR3 is made up of 13 amino acids. V was pared by 6 bases and J by 4 bases, with 13 bases between. The CDR3 loop is CASKQGGRYGYTF. In DNA, the CDR3 is TGTGCCAGCAAACAGGGAGGGCGCTATGGCTACACCTTC. Full variable domain (missing parts from reference TRBV5-4 and TRBJ1-2): ETGVTQSPTHLIKTRGQQVTLRCSSQSGHNTVSWYQQALGQGPQFIFQYYREEENGRGNFPPRFSGLQFPNYSSELNVNALELDDSALYLCASKQGGRYGYTFGSGTRLTVV.

The J gene is TRBJ2-7, the V gene TRBV5-6; D is possibly TRBD2 (5 bases). The CDR3 consists of 13 residues. Germline CDR1 SGHDT, CDR2 YYEEEE. V lost 2 bases, J lost 4 bases, and 10 bases lay in between. The CDR3 reads CASSFTDYYEQYF. The CDR3 DNA reads TGTGCCAGCAGCTTTACCGACTATTACGAGCAGTACTTC.

V gene TRBV9 combines with J gene TRBJ1-6; the D gene is possibly TRBD1 (6 bases). Germline V CDR1 and CDR2: SGDLS, YYNGEE. The CDR3 loop spans 17 amino acids. Trimming pared 0 bases from V and 10 bases from J, leaving 20 bases between. CDR3 loop: CASSVGPGRGGGSPLHF. DNA of the CDR3: TGTGCCAGCAGCGTAGGTCCTGGCAGAGGGGGGGGCTCACCCCTCCACTTT. Looking up the rest from reference TRBV9 and TRBJ1-6 gives the full variable domain: DSGVTQTPKHLITATGQRVTLRCSPRSGDLSVYWYQQSLDQGLQFLIQYYNGEERAKGNILERFSAQQFPDLHSELNLSSLELGDSALYFCASSVGPGRGGGSPLHFGNGTRLTVT.

The chain employs TRBV10-3 and TRBJ1-2; TRBD1 is a possible D gene (5 bases). Trimming stripped 0 bases from V and 4 bases from J, with 12 bases between. There are 15 residues in the CDR3. The germline gives CDR1 ENHRY, CDR2 SYGVKD. CDR3 DNA: TGTGCCATCAGTGAGTCCGGGGGTCCCGGCTATGGCTACACCTTC. Amino acid sequence: CAISESGGPGYGYTF.

The chain has TRBV11-2 and TRBJ1-1; unclear D gene. Germline lookup yields CDR1 SGHAT and CDR2 FQNNGV. The CDR3 runs 17 residues. The V and J ends lost 4 bases and 0 bases respectively, with 18 bases between them. CDR3 residues: CASSSYSTGSLNTEAFF. The CDR3 DNA follows: TGTGCCAGCAGCTCATATTCTACCGGGTCATTGAACACTGAAGCTTTCTTT.

The V gene is TRBV14, the J gene TRBJ1-5; weak D call: TRBD1 (6 bases). Trimming took 2 bases from V and 4 from J, leaving 6 bases between them. CDR1 and CDR2 (germline): SGHDN, FVKESK. This CDR3 is built from 13 residues. CDR3 nucleotides: TGTGCCAGCAGCCAACAGGGGAATCAGCCCCAGCATTTT. Encoded protein: CASSQQGNQPQHF. The whole variable domain, filled in from reference TRBV14 and TRBJ1-5, reads EAGVTQFPSHSVIEKGQTVTLRCDPISGHDNLYWYRRVMGKEIKFLLHFVKESKQDESGMPNNRFLAERTGGTYSTLKVQPAELEDSGVYFCASSQQGNQPQHFGDGTRLSIL.

This chain uses TRBV6-5 with TRBJ2-2; 7 bases fit TRBD2. CDR3 length: 16 amino acids. Germline-derived CDR1 and CDR2 are MNHEY and SVGAGI. V gave up 0 bases and J gave up 1 base; unmatched junction bases: 2. Here the CDR3 DNA reads TGTGCCAGCAGTTACTCGCCTAGCGGGAACACCGGGGAGCTGTTTTTT. It specifies CASSYSPSGNTGELFF.

The chain joins TRBV5-6 to TRBJ1-2, with D unclear. CDR3 length: 14 amino acids. Deletions cut 3 bases from V and 8 bases from J, with 17 bases between. Germline V gene lookup returns CDR1 SGHDT and CDR2 YYEEEE. The CDR3 spells CASSSISPGKGYTF. DNA of the CDR3: TGTGCCAGCAGCTCGATCAGCCCGGGGAAGGGCTACACCTTC.

This chain links TRBV10-3 with TRBJ2-5, with D maybe TRBD2 (5 bases). Looked up from germline, CDR1 is ENHRY and CDR2 is SYGVKD. The CDR3 runs to 16 residues. Deletions cut 0 bases from V and 5 bases from J, with 16 bases between. In nucleotides, the CDR3 is TGTGCCATCAGTGAGTCGGGAGACCCACGAGGCGAGACCCAGTACTTC. Amino acids: CAISESGDPRGETQYF.